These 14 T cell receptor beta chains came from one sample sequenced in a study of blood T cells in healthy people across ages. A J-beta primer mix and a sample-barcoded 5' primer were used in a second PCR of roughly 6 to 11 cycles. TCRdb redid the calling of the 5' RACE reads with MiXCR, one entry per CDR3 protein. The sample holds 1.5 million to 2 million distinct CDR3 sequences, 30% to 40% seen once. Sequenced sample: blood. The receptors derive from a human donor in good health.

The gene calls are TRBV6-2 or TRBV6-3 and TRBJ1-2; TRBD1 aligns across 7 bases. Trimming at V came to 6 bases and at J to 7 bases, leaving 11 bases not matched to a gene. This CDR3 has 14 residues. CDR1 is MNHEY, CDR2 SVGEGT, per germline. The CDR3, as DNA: TGTGCCAGCAGGGGGAGACAGGGCCGCCTTGGCTACACCTTC. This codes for CASRGRQGRLGYTF.

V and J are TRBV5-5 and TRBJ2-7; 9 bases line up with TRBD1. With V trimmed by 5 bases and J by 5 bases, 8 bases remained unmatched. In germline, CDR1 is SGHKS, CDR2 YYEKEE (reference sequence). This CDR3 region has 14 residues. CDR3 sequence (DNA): TGTGCCAGCAGGTATGACAGGGGGAGGAACGAGCAGTACTTC. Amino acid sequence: CASRYDRGRNEQYF.

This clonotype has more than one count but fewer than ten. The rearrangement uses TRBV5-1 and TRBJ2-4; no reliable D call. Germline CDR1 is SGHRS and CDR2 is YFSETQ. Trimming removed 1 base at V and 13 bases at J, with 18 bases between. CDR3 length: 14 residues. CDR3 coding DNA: TGCGCCAGCAGCTTGAATGGGGAAGTGCGAGAGCAGTACTTC. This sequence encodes CASSLNGEVREQYF.

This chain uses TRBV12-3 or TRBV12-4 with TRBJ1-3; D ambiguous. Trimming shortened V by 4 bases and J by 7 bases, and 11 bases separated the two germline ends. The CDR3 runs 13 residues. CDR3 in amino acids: CASSSPARNTIYF. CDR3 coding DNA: TGTGCCAGCAGTTCACCTGCTCGGAACACCATATATTTT.

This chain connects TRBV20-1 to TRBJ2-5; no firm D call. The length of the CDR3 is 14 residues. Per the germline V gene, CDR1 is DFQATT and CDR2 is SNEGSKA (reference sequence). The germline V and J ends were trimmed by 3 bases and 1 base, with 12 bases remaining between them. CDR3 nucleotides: TGCAGTGCTAGGCGACATTTCCCCCAAGAGACCCAGTACTTC. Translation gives CSARRHFPQETQYF.

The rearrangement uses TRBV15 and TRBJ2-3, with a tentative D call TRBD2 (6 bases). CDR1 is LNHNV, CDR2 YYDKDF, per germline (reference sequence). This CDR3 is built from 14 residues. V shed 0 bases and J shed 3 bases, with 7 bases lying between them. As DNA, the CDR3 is TGTGCCACCAGCAGAGAACTAGCTACAGATACGCAGTATTTT. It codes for CATSRELATDTQYF.

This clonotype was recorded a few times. This CDR3 reads CASTRTTSGGDGYTF. CDR3 coding DNA: TGTGCCAGCACTCGAACCACCTCCGGGGGGGATGGCTACACCTTC. This chain links TRBV6-5 with TRBJ1-2; tentative D call: TRBD1 (5 bases). Germline V lookup: CDR1 MNHEY, CDR2 SVGAGI. This CDR3 spans 15 amino acids. The ends were cut back, 7 bases at V and 6 bases at J, with 21 bases in the middle.

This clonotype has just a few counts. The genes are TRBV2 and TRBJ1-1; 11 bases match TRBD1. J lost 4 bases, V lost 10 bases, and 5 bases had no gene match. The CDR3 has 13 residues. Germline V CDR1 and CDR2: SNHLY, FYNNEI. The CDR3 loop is CATSGTGGTEAFF. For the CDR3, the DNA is TGTGCCACCTCCGGGACAGGGGGCACTGAAGCTTTCTTT.

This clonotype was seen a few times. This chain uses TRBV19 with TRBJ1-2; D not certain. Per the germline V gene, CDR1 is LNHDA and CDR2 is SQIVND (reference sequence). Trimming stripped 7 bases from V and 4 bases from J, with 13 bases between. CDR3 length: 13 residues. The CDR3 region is CASTQPGLYGYTF. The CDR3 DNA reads TGTGCCAGTACCCAACCCGGGCTCTATGGCTACACCTTC.

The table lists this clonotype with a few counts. The CDR3 is CASSSKRADTSGKADTQYF. As DNA, the CDR3 is TGTGCCAGCAGCTCGAAGAGGGCCGATACATCGGGGAAGGCAGATACGCAGTATTTT. The rearrangement joins TRBV28 to TRBJ2-3, with D possibly being TRBD2 (5 bases). The V gene's germline CDR1 is MDHEN and CDR2 SYDVKM. V lost 6 bases to trimming and J lost 4 bases, with 29 bases between them. This CDR3 has 19 residues. Together with reference TRBV28 and TRBJ2-3, the CDR3 gives the full variable domain: DVKVTQSSRYLVKRTGEKVFLECVQDMDHENMFWYRQDPGLGLRLIYFSYDVKMKEKGDIPEGYSVSREKKERFSLILESASTNQTSMYLCASSSKRADTSGKADTQYFGPGTRLTVL.

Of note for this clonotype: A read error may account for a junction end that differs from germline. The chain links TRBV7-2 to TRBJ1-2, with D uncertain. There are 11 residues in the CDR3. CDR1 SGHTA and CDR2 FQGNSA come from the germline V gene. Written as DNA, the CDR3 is TGTGTCAGCAGCTTAGTCGTGGAGGACACCTTC. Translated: CVSSLVVEDTF.

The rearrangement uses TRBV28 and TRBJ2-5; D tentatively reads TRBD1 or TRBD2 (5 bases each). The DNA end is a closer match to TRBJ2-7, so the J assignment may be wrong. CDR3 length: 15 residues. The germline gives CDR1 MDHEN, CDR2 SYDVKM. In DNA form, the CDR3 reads TGTGCCAGCAGTTTATTCGGGGCTGGGCGAGGCGAGCAGTACTTC. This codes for CASSLFGAGRGEQYF.

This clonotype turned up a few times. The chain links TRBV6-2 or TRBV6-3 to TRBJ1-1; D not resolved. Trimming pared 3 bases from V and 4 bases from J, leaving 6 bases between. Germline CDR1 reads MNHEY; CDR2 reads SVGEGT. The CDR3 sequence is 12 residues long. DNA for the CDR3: TGTGCCAGCAGTTATAATAGCACTGAAGCTTTCTTT. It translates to CASSYNSTEAFF.

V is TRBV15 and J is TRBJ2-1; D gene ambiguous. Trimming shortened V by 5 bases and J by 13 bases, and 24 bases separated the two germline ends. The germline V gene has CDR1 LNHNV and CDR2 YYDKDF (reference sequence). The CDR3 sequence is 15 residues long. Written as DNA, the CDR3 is TGTGCCACCAGCCGAAGAGATCCCAGGCGAGAGACCCAGTTCTTC. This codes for CATSRRDPRRETQFF.